Presented here are 30 T cell receptor beta chains from one specimen sequenced in a study of T cells after posttransplantation cyclophosphamide. The method was immunoSEQ multiplex PCR; TCRdb's version includes in-frame clones alone and lacks a portion of them. The sample consists of about 9,600 clones, around 89% of them appearing once. Methotrexate plus calcineurin inhibitor accompanied controls' myeloablative marrow transplants; sampling was 1 year later. Sequenced material: PBMCs, taken after an allogeneic stem cell transplant with a calcineurin inhibitor and methotrexate. The receptor set was obtained from a young adult male patient who received an allogeneic stem cell transplant from an unrelated donor, was CMV-positive, and had no GVHD. T cells may partly derive from the graft donor.

The V call is TRBV27, the J call TRBJ1-5; 10 bases are shared with TRBD1. Germline V gene sequence: CDR1 MNHEY, CDR2 SMNVEV (reference sequence). Germline trimming cut 5 bases from V and 1 base from J; bases unmatched to any gene: 5. The CDR3 is 16 amino acids. The CDR3 DNA sequence: TGTGCCAGCAGTCCGCGACAGGGGGCGAGCAATCAGCCCCAGCATTTT. This codes for CASSPRQGASNQPQHF.

This clone occurred a few times. V and J are TRBV5-4 and TRBJ2-7; D might be TRBD2 (6 bases). V was clipped by 3 bases and J by 3 bases, with 19 bases between them. This CDR3 region has 16 residues. Looked up from germline, CDR1 is SGHNT and CDR2 is YYREEE (reference sequence). The CDR3: CASSSFDGLPDYEQYV. The CDR3, as DNA: TGTGCCAGCAGCTCTTTTGATGGACTACCTGACTACGAGCAGTACGTC.

The chain uses TRBV7-6 and TRBJ2-3; possible D gene TRBD1, 6 bases. There are 16 residues in the CDR3. The germline V gene has CDR1 SGHVS and CDR2 FNYEAQ. Trimming took 6 bases from V and 4 from J, leaving 20 bases between them. The CDR3 is CASSSWIGQGSDTQYF. The CDR3 DNA sequence: TGTGCCAGCAGTTCATGGATAGGGCAGGGGTCAGATACGCAGTATTTT.

This rearrangement joins TRBV2 to TRBJ1-1; tentative D call: TRBD1 (6 bases). The CDR3 runs 13 residues. Germline-derived CDR1 and CDR2 are SNHLY and FYNNEI. The V and J ends lost 5 bases and 4 bases respectively, with 11 bases between them. The CDR3 DNA reads TGTGCCAGCAGTATAACAGGGAGCACTGAAGCTTTCTTT. As protein: CASSITGSTEAFF.

This chain connects TRBV4-3 to TRBJ2-4, with TRBD2 matching 10 bases. The trim removed 0 bases at V and 8 bases at J, leaving 4 bases unmatched. CDR3 size: 15 residues. The germline V gene encodes CDR1 LGHNA and CDR2 YSLEER. Written as DNA, the CDR3 is TGCGCCAGCAGCCAAGATTCCAGCGGGAGGGACATTCAGTACTTC. Residues: CASSQDSSGRDIQYF.

This clone was found a few times. V gene TRBV19 combines with J gene TRBJ1-5, with D possibly being TRBD1 (5 bases). Trimming removed 3 bases from V and 4 bases from J, with 13 bases in between. CDR1 is LNHDA and CDR2 is SQIVND in the germline V gene (reference sequence). The CDR3 runs 15 residues. CDR3 in DNA: TGTGCCAGTAGTATGTTTCCAGGGATTAATCAGCCCCAGCATTTT. Translated, it gives CASSMFPGINQPQHF.

The CDR3 nucleotides read TGTGCCAGCAGGGATGCTAGCTCCTACGAGCAGTACGTC. Its translation is CASRDASSYEQYV. This chain connects TRBV11-2 to TRBJ2-7, with D uncertain. V was clipped by 6 bases and J by 0 bases, with 9 bases between them. Germline assignment: CDR1 SGHAT and CDR2 FQNNGV. The CDR3 runs 13 residues.

CDR3 amino acids: CASSLQGTRGNQPQHF. The CDR3 coding sequence is TGTGCCAGTAGCCTACAGGGGACGAGGGGCAATCAGCCCCAGCATTTT. The J gene is TRBJ1-5, the V gene TRBV19, with 7 bases that match TRBD1. The CDR3 is 16 amino acids. Losses at the gene ends were 6 bases for V and 2 bases for J; bases not matched to a gene: 10. CDR1 is LNHDA and CDR2 is SQIVND in the germline V gene (reference sequence).

The chain couples TRBV19 to TRBJ2-7; TRBD2 is a possible D gene (5 bases). The V gene lost 3 bases and the J gene lost 1 base, with 7 bases spanning the gap. This CDR3 has 13 residues. Germline V CDR1 and CDR2: LNHDA, SQIVND (reference sequence). DNA for the CDR3: TGTGCCAGTAGTATGAGGAGGTCCTACGAGCAGTACTTC. Residues: CASSMRRSYEQYF. Based on the CDR3 plus reference TRBV19 and TRBJ2-7, the full variable domain is DGGITQSPKYLFRKEGQNVTLSCEQNLNHDAMYWYRQDPGQGLRLIYYSQIVNDFQKGDIAEGYSVSREKKESFPLTVTSAQKNPTAFYLCASSMRRSYEQYFGPGTRLTVT.

This clone was detected a few times. The chain carries TRBV28 and TRBJ1-4, with D tentatively TRBD1 (5 bases). This CDR3 comprises 18 residues. V was clipped by 3 bases and J by 3 bases, with 20 bases between them. Germline assignment: CDR1 MDHEN and CDR2 SYDVKM. The CDR3 DNA is TGTGCCAGCAGTTTTAACGCGGTTCGGGGACTGTCTAATGAAAAACTGTTTTTT. This sequence encodes CASSFNAVRGLSNEKLFF. Using reference TRBV28 and TRBJ1-4 for the parts outside the CDR3, the full variable domain is DVKVTQSSRYLVKRTGEKVFLECVQDMDHENMFWYRQDPGLGLRLIYFSYDVKMKEKGDIPEGYSVSREKKERFSLILESASTNQTSMYLCASSFNAVRGLSNEKLFFGSGTQLSVL.

The J gene is TRBJ2-1, the V gene TRBV7-9, with 13 bases identical to TRBD2. After removal of 5 bases from V and 1 base from J, the junction contained 11 bases not matched to a gene. The germline V gene encodes CDR1 SEHNR and CDR2 FQNEAQ (reference sequence). The CDR3 is made up of 19 amino acids. CDR3 amino acids: CASSPRRLAGGGSYNEQFF. In DNA form, the CDR3 reads TGTGCCAGCAGCCCACGGAGACTAGCGGGAGGAGGGTCCTACAATGAGCAGTTCTTC.

The chain links TRBV5-4 to TRBJ2-5; 10 bases fit TRBD2. CDR1 and CDR2 from the germline V gene are SGHNT and YYREEE (reference sequence). The CDR3 loop spans 16 amino acids. Trimming took 0 bases from V and 5 from J; bases not matched to a gene: 7. CDR3 nucleotide sequence: TGTGCCAGCAGCTTGGAGGGACTAGCGAGATCGGAGACCCAGTACTTC. It encodes CASSLEGLARSETQYF.

The CDR3 here is CATQGAPDEQFF. In DNA, the CDR3 is TGTGCCACCCAGGGGGCTCCGGATGAGCAGTTCTTC. V usage is TRBV10-3 and J usage is TRBJ2-1, with 8 bases aligning to TRBD1. The CDR3 length is 12 residues. CDR1 is ENHRY and CDR2 is SYGVKD in the germline V gene. Germline trimming cut 10 bases from V and 8 bases from J; bases unmatched to any gene: 7.

The chain has TRBV9 and TRBJ1-1; 8 positions match TRBD1. This CDR3 comprises 14 residues. Germline V gene sequence: CDR1 SGDLS, CDR2 YYNGEE. V was pared by 4 bases and J by 5 bases, with 7 bases of the junction left unmatched. CDR3 region: CASSREQGGTEAFF. Here the CDR3 DNA reads TGTGCCAGCAGCAGGGAACAGGGGGGGACTGAAGCTTTCTTT. The entire variable domain, with the rest obtained from reference TRBV9 and TRBJ1-1, is as follows: DSGVTQTPKHLITATGQRVTLRCSPRSGDLSVYWYQQSLDQGLQFLIQYYNGEERAKGNILERFSAQQFPDLHSELNLSSLELGDSALYFCASSREQGGTEAFFGQGTRLTVV.

The chain has TRBV4-3 and TRBJ2-1, with 10 bases matching TRBD2. This CDR3 region has 16 residues. V trimming: 0 bases; J trimming: 9 bases; junction bases outside the gene matches: 8. Germline V CDR1 and CDR2: LGHNA, YSLEER. The CDR3 nucleotides read TGCGCCAGCAGCCAAGATTCTCTAGCGGGGGTATTTGAGCAGTTCTTC. Residues: CASSQDSLAGVFEQFF.

This clone was recorded once. J is TRBJ1-5 and V is TRBV18; D is perhaps TRBD1 (5 bases). V lost 2 bases, J lost 7 bases, and 9 bases lay in between. This CDR3 is built from 13 residues. Germline CDR1 and CDR2: KGHSH and LQKENI. The CDR3 nucleotides are TGTGCCAGCTCACCAACAGGAAACCAGCCCCAGCATTTT. Translated, it gives CASSPTGNQPQHF. The full variable domain, its missing parts supplied by reference TRBV18 and TRBJ1-5, is NAGVMQNPRHLVRRRGQEARLRCSPMKGHSHVYWYRQLPEEGLKFMVYLQKENIIDESGMPKERFSAEFPKEGPSILRIQQVVRGDSAAYFCASSPTGNQPQHFGDGTRLSIL.

The chain is built from TRBV27 and TRBJ1-1; TRBD1 agrees at 8 bases. The ends lost 8 bases at V and 5 bases at J; junction bases unmatched: 7. CDR1 and CDR2 (germline): MNHEY, SMNVEV (reference sequence). The CDR3 has 13 residues. CDR3 region: CASGRTGRTEAFF. In DNA form, the CDR3 reads TGTGCCAGCGGACGGACAGGGAGGACTGAAGCTTTCTTT.

The chain joins TRBV9 to TRBJ1-1, with 11 positions matching TRBD1. The germline gives CDR1 SGDLS, CDR2 YYNGEE. After removal of 0 bases from V and 5 bases from J, the junction contained 6 bases not matched to a gene. This CDR3 is 16 amino acids long. Here the CDR3 DNA reads TGTGCCAGCAGCGTAGTCCCCGGGACAGGGGGGACTGAAGCTTTCTTT. Translating it yields CASSVVPGTGGTEAFF.

The count of this clone is one. The rearrangement joins TRBV6-5 to TRBJ2-3; D gene ambiguous. Germline V gene sequence: CDR1 MNHEY, CDR2 SVGAGI. This CDR3 spans 14 amino acids. V was pared by 0 bases and J by 4 bases, with 8 bases between. The chain's CDR3 is CASSYSRDSDTQYF. The CDR3 DNA sequence: TGTGCCAGCAGTTACTCGAGAGATTCAGATACGCAGTATTTT.

V gene TRBV7-9 combines with J gene TRBJ2-1; 9 nucleotides agree with TRBD2. The CDR3 totals 15 residues. CDR1 and CDR2 (germline): SEHNR, FQNEAQ (reference sequence). V lost 2 bases and J lost 5; bases outside the gene matches: 4. The CDR3 DNA reads as TGTGCCAGCAGCTTAACGGTAGCGGGAGACAATGAGCAGTTCTTC. Amino acid sequence: CASSLTVAGDNEQFF.

The V call is TRBV19, the J call TRBJ1-4; no firm D call. Germline CDR1 and CDR2: LNHDA and SQIVND (reference sequence). Trimming cost V 2 bases and J 8 bases, with 18 bases left between them. The CDR3 is 16 residues long. The CDR3 DNA reads TGTGCCAGTAGTATATTCCCCGAGAGGGTAGGGGAAAAACTGTTTTTT. Encoded protein: CASSIFPERVGEKLFF.

V is TRBV15 and J is TRBJ2-5, with 8 bases identical to TRBD1. V gave up 5 bases and J gave up 3 bases; unmatched junction bases: 5. Germline CDR1 and CDR2: LNHNV and YYDKDF (reference sequence). This CDR3 is 14 amino acids long. The CDR3 DNA reads TGTGCCACCAGCGACAGGGGAGGAAAAGAGACCCAGTACTTC. Translating it yields CATSDRGGKETQYF.

The genes are TRBV6-5 and TRBJ1-2; 7 bases are a match to TRBD1. The CDR3 is 13 residues long. The V segment lost 4 bases and the J segment 5 bases; nucleotides outside the gene matches: 4. From germline, CDR1 is MNHEY and CDR2 SVGAGI. The CDR3 DNA is TGTGCCAGCAGTTTTCGACAGGGTTATGGCTACACCTTC. The encoded protein is CASSFRQGYGYTF.

The chain joins TRBV6-5 to TRBJ1-5; no definite D call. This CDR3 spans 15 amino acids. Trimming stripped 2 bases from V and 0 bases from J, with 8 bases between. CDR1 and CDR2 from the germline V gene are MNHEY and SVGAGI. The CDR3 nucleotides are TGTGCCAGCAGTTACACCGGGTTTAGCAATCAGCCCCAGCATTTT. This gives the protein CASSYTGFSNQPQHF.

In its sample, this clone was seen once. The V call is TRBV18, the J call TRBJ2-2; TRBD1 might be the D (6 bases). This CDR3 has 16 residues. CDR1 is KGHSH and CDR2 is LQKENI in the germline V gene. Trimming shortened V by 2 bases and J by 4 bases, and 14 bases separated the two germline ends. CDR3 residues: CASSPTGILSTGELFF. The CDR3 bases are TGTGCCAGCTCACCAACAGGGATCCTCAGCACCGGGGAGCTGTTTTTT. The complete variable domain, with remaining parts taken from reference TRBV18 and TRBJ2-2, reads NAGVMQNPRHLVRRRGQEARLRCSPMKGHSHVYWYRQLPEEGLKFMVYLQKENIIDESGMPKERFSAEFPKEGPSILRIQQVVRGDSAAYFCASSPTGILSTGELFFGEGSRLTVL.

The CDR3 spells CASSPRRTKSGGNEQFF. The CDR3, as DNA: TGCGCCAGCAGCCCAAGAAGGACTAAGAGCGGGGGGAATGAGCAGTTCTTC. The gene calls are TRBV5-1 and TRBJ2-1; 9 positions agree with TRBD2. Germline values: CDR1 SGHRS, CDR2 YFSETQ. CDR3 length: 17 amino acids. Trimming took 4 bases from V and 7 from J; bases not matched to a gene: 15.

The chain is built from TRBV5-6 and TRBJ2-5; 8 nucleotides line up with TRBD1. J lost 1 base, V lost 6 bases, and 8 bases had no gene match. The CDR3 extends over 15 amino acids. Germline assignment: CDR1 SGHDT and CDR2 YYEEEE. The CDR3 here is CASTRTGSIQETQYF. The DNA of the CDR3 is TGTGCCAGCACCCGGACAGGGTCAATCCAAGAGACCCAGTACTTC.

Remarks on this clone: The identical CDR3 is also encoded by other nucleotide sequences in the sample. The CDR3 DNA follows: TGCGCCAGCAGCCAAGAGCCCTCCAGGTTCAGGTACACCTTC. This sequence encodes CASSQEPSRFRYTF. The chain combines TRBV4-3 with TRBJ1-2; no firm D call. This CDR3 is 14 amino acids long. Between the trimmed V and J ends, which lost 0 bases and 11 bases, there was a span of 16 bases. The germline V gene encodes CDR1 LGHNA and CDR2 YSLEER.

The rearrangement uses TRBV7-2 and TRBJ1-1; D unresolved. Germline V gene data show CDR1 as SGHTA and CDR2 as FQGNSA. Trimming removed 4 bases at V and 2 bases at J, with 11 bases between. The CDR3 has 14 residues. The DNA of the CDR3 is TGTGCCAGCAGCTGGGCGTCGGTAAACACTGAAGCTTTCTTT. It translates to CASSWASVNTEAFF.

The CDR3 DNA reads as TGTGCCATCAGTGTTAGCGGGGTTGGGCCCAACGAGCAGTACTTC. Protein: CAISVSGVGPNEQYF. J is TRBJ2-7 and V is TRBV10-3, with TRBD2 matching over 8 bases. The V gene end was trimmed by 4 bases and the J gene end by 5 bases; junction bases not matched to a gene: 10. CDR3 size: 15 residues. Looked up from germline, CDR1 is ENHRY and CDR2 is SYGVKD.